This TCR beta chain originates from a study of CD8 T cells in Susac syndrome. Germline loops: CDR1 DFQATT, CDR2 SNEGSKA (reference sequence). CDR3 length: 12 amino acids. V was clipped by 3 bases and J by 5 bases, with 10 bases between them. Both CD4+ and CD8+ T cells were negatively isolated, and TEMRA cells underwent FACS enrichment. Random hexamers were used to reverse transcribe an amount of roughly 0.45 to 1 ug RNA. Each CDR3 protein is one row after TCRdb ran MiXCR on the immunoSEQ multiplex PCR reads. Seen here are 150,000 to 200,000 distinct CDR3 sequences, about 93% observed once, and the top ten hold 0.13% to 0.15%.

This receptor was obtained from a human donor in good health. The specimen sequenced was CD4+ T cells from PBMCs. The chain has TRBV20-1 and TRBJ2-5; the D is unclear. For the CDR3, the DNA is TGCAGTGCTAGCCCAGTTACGGAGACCCAGTACTTC. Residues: CSASPVTETQYF.